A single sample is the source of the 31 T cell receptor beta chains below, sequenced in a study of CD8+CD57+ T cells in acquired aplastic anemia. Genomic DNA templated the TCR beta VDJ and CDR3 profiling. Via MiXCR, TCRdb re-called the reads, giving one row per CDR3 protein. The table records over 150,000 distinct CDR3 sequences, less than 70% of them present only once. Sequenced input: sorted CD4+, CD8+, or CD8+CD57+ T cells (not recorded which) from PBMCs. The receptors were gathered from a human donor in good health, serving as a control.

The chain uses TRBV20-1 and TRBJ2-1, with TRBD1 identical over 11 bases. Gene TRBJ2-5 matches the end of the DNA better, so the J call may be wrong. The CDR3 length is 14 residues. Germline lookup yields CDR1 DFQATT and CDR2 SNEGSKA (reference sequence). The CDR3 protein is CSARGDRGQETQYF. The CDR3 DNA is TGCAGTGCTAGAGGGGACAGGGGGCAAGAGACCCAGTACTTC.

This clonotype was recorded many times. CDR3 DNA sequence: TGTGCCAGCAGTTACTCCCCTACGGAGGGGCCCACGAACACTGAAGCTTTCTTT. This encodes CASSYSPTEGPTNTEAFF. The rearrangement uses TRBV6-2 or TRBV6-3 and TRBJ1-1; D possibly corresponds to TRBD1 (5 bases). This CDR3 contains 18 residues. V dropped 0 bases and J dropped 1 base, with 18 bases sitting between them. From germline, CDR1 is MNHEY and CDR2 SVGEGT.

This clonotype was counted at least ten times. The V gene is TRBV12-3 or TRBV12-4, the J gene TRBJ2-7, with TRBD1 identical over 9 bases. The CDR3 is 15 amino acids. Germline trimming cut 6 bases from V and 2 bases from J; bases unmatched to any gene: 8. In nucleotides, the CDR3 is TGTGCCAGCAGCCCACGGACAGGGGCCCCCTACGAGCAGTACTTC. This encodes CASSPRTGAPYEQYF.

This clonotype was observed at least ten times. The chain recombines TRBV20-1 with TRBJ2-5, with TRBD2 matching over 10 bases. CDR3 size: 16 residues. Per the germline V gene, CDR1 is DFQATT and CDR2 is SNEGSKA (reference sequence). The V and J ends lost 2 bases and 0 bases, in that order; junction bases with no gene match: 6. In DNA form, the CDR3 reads TGCAGTGCTAGAATAGCGGGGGGCCGTCACCAAGAGACCCAGTACTTC. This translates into CSARIAGGRHQETQYF.

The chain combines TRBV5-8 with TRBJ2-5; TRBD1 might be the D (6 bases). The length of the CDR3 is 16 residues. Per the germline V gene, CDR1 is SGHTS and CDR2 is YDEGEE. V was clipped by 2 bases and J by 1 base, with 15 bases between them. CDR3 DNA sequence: TGTGCCAGCAGCTTAGGACAGACGCCTCCCCAAGAGACCCAGTACTTC. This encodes CASSLGQTPPQETQYF.

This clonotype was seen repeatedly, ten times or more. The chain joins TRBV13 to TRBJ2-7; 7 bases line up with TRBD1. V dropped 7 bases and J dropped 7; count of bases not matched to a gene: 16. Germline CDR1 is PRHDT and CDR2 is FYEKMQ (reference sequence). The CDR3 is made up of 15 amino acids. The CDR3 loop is CASTIGGQTVREQYF. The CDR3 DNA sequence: TGTGCCAGCACCATAGGGGGACAGACGGTAAGGGAGCAGTACTTC.

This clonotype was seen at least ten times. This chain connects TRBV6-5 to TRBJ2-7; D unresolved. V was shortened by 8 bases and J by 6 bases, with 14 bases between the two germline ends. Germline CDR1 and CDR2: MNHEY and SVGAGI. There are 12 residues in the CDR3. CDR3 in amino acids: CASGFDSLEQYF. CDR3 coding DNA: TGTGCCAGCGGTTTCGACTCCCTCGAGCAGTACTTC.

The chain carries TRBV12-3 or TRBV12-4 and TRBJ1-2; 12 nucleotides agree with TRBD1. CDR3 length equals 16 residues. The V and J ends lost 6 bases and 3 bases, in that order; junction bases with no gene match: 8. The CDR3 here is CASRKPGQGADYGYTF. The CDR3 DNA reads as TGTGCCAGCAGAAAACCGGGACAGGGGGCGGACTATGGCTACACCTTC.

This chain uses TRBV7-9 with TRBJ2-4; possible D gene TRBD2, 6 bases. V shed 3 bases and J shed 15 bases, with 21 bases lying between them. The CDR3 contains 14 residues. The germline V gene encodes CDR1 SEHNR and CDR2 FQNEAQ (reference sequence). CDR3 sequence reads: CASSFSGGEFEAYF. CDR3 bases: TGTGCCAGCAGCTTTAGCGGAGGCGAGTTTGAAGCGTACTTC.

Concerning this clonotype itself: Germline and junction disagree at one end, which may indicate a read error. In DNA, the CDR3 is TGTGCCAGCAGCCTTCGTCACAGCGGGGGACACGGGGAGCTGTTT. Translating gives CASSLRHSGGHGELF. This chain connects TRBV7-3 to TRBJ1-5; a possible D gene is TRBD1 (6 bases). Germline V gives CDR1 SGHTA, CDR2 FQGTGA. The CDR3 consists of 15 residues.

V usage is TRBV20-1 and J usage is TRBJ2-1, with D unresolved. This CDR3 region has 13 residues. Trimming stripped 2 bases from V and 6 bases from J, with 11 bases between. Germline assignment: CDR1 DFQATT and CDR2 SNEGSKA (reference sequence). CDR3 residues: CSARMGSLNEQFF. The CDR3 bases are TGCAGTGCTAGAATGGGCTCTCTCAATGAGCAGTTCTTC.

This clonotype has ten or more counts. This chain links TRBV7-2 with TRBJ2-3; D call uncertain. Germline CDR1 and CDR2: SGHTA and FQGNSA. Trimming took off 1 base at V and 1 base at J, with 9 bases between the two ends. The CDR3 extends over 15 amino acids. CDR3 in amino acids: CASSLVHGRTDTQYF. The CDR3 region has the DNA TGTGCCAGCAGCTTAGTGCACGGCCGCACAGATACGCAGTATTTT.

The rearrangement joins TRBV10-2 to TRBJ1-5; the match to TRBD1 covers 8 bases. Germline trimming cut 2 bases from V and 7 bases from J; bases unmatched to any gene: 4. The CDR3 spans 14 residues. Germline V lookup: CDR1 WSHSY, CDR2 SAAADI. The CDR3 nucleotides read TGCGCCAGCAGTGAGGGACAGGGCTCGCAGCCCCAGCATTTT. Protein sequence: CASSEGQGSQPQHF.

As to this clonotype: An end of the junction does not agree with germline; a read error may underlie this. The CDR3 loop reads CASNAGTGVREQYF. CDR3 bases: TGCGCCAGCAACGCCGGGACAGGGGTTCGGGAGCAGTACTTC. The gene calls are TRBV7-4 and TRBJ2-7; 10 bases align to TRBD1. Germline CDR1 is SGHVT and CDR2 is SQSDAQ. There are 14 residues in the CDR3. The whole variable domain, remainder taken from reference TRBV7-4 and TRBJ2-7, is GAGVSQSPRYKVAKRGRDVALRCDSISGHVTLYWYRQTLGQGSEVLTYSQSDAQRDKSGRPSGRFSAERPERSVSTLKIQRTEQGDSAVYLCASNAGTGVREQYFGPGTRLTVT.

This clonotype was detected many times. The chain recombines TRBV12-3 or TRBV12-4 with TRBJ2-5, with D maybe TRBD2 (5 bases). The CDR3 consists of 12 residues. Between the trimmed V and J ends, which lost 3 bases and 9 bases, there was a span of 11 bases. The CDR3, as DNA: TGTGCCAGCAGTTTTTCGGGGTCCTCCCAGTACTTC. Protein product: CASSFSGSSQYF.

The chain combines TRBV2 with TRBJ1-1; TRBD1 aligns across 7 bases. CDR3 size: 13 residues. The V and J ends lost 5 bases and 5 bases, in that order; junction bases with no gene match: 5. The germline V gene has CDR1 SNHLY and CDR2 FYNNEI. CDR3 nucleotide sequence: TGTGCCAGCAGTCTCGACAGGGCAACTGAAGCTTTCTTT. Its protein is CASSLDRATEAFF.

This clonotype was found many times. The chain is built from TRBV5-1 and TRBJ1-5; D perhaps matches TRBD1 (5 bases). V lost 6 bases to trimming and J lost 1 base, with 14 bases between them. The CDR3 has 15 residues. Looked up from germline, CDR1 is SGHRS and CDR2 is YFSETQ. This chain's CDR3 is CASTLSGSSNQPQHF. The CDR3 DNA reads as TGCGCCAGCACCCTTTCAGGGTCGAGCAATCAGCCCCAGCATTTT. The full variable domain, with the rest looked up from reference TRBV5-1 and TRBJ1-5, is KAGVTQTPRYLIKTRGQQVTLSCSPISGHRSVSWYQQTPGQGLQFLFEYFSETQRNKGNFPGRFSGRQFSNSRSEMNVSTLELGDSALYLCASTLSGSSNQPQHFGDGTRLSIL.

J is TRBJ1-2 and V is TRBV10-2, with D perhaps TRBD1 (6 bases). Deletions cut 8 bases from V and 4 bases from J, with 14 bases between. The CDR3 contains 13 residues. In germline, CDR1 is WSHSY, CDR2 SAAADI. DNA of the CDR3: TGCGCCAGCCGAAGCCAGGGGCCCTATGGCTACACCTTC. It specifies CASRSQGPYGYTF.

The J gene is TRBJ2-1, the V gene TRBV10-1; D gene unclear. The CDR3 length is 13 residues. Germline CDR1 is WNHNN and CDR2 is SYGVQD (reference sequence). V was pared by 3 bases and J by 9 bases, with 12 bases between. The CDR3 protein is CASSDEALTEQFF. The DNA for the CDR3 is TGCGCCAGCAGTGACGAGGCCCTTACTGAGCAGTTCTTC.

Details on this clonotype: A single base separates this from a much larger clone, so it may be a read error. In nucleotides, the CDR3 is TGTGCCACGCATGAAGGCACCTTCTACGAGCAGTACTTC. The encoded protein is CATHEGTFYEQYF. The chain couples TRBV24-1 to TRBJ2-7; D is unresolved. Germline-derived CDR1 and CDR2 are KGHDR and SFDVKD. Trimming took off 10 bases at V and 3 bases at J, with 15 bases between the two ends. The CDR3 spans 13 residues.

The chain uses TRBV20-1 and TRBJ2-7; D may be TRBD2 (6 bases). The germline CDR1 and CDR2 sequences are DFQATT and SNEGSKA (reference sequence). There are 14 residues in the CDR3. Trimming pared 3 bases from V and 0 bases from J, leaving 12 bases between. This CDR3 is CSASFGGSSYEQYF. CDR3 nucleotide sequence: TGCAGTGCTAGCTTTGGAGGGAGCTCCTACGAGCAGTACTTC.

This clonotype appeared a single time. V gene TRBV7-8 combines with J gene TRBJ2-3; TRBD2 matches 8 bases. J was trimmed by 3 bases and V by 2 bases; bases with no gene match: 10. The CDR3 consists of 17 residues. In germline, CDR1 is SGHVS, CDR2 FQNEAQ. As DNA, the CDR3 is TGTGCCAGCAGCTTATGGGTAGCGGGATTTAGGACAGATACGCAGTATTTT. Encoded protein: CASSLWVAGFRTDTQYF.

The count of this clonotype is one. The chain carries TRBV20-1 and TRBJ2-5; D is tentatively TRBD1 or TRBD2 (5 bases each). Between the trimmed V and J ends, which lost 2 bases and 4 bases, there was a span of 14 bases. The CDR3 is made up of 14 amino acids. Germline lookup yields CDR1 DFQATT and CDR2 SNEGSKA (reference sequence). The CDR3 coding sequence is TGCAGTGCTAGACTCGAAGGGGACCGAGAGACCCAGTACTTC. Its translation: CSARLEGDRETQYF.

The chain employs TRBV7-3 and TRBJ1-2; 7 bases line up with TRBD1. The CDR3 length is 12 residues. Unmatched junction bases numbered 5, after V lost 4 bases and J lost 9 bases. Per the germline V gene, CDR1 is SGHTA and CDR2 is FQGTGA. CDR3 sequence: CASSYPGQSYTF. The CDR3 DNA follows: TGTGCCAGCAGCTATCCGGGACAGAGCTACACCTTC.

The CDR3 coding sequence is TGCAGTGCCAAAACAGGGCGAGGAGATGAAAAACTGTTTTTT. Translation: CSAKTGRGDEKLFF. V gene TRBV20-1 combines with J gene TRBJ1-4; the D gene is possibly TRBD1 (6 bases). V lost 6 bases and J 6 bases, leaving 17 bases between the germline ends. CDR1 is DFQATT, CDR2 SNEGSKA, per germline (reference sequence). CDR3 length: 14 amino acids.

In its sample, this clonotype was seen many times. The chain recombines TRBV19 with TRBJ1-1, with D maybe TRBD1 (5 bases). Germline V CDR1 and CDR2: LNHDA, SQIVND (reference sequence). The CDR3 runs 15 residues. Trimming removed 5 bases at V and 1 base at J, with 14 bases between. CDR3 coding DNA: TGTGCCAGTAGTGCCCCACCGAGGGGGAACACTGAAGCTTTCTTT. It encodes CASSAPPRGNTEAFF.

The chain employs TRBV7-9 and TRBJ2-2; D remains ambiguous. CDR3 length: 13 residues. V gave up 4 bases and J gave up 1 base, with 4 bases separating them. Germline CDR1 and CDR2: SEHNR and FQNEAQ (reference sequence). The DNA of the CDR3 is TGTGCCAGCAGCTCCAAGAACACCGGGGAGCTGTTTTTT. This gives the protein CASSSKNTGELFF.

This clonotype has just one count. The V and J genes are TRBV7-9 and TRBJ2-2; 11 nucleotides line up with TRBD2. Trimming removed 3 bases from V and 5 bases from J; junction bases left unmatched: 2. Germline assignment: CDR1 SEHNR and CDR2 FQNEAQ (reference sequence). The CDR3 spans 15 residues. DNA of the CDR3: TGTGCCAGCAGCTTGACTAGCGGGACAACCGGGGAGCTGTTTTTT. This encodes CASSLTSGTTGELFF.

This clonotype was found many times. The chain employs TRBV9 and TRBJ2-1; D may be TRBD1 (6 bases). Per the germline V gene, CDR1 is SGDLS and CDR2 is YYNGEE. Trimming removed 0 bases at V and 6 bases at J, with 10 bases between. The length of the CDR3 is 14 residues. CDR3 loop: CASSVAGVVNEQFF. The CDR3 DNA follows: TGTGCCAGCAGCGTAGCAGGGGTAGTCAATGAGCAGTTCTTC.

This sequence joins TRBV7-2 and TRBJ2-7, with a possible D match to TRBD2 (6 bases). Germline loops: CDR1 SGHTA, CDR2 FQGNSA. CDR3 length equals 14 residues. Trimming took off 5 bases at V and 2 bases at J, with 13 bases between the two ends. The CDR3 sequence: CASSRGGTAYEQYF. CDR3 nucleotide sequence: TGTGCCAGCAGCCGTGGCGGGACGGCCTACGAGCAGTACTTC.

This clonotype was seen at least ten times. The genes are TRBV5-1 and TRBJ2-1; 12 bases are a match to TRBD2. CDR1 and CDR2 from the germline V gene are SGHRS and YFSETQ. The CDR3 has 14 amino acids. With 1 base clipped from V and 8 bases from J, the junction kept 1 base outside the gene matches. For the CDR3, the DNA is TGCGCCAGCAGCTTGCGGACTAGCGGGGATGAGCAGTTCTTC. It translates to CASSLRTSGDEQFF.